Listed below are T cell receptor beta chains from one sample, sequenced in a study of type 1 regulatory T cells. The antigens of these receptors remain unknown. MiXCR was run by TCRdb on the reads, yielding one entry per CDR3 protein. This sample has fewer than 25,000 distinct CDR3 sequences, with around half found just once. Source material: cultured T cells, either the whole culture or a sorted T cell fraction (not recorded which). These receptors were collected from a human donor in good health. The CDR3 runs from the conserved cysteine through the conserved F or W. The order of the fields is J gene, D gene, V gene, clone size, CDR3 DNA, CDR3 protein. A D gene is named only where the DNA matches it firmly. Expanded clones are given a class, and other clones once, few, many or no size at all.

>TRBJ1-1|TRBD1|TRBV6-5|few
TGTGCCAGGGGACAGGGACCCAACACTGAAGCTTTCTTT
CARGQGPNTEAFF
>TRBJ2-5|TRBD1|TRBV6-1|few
TGTGCCAGCAGTGAGCAGGGGGCGTATGCGGCCCAAGAGACCCAGTACTTC
CASSEQGAYAAQETQYF
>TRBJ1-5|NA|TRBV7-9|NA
TGTGCCAGCAGCCAACTTGCTAGCAATCAGCCCCAGCATTTT
CASSQLASNQPQHF
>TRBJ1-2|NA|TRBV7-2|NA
TGTGCCAGCAGCTTAACCCCGGGGGCGAGCTATGGCTACACCTTC
CASSLTPGASYGYTF
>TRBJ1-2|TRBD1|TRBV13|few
TGTGCCAGCAGCTCACGACAGGGGGCGCTTGGCTACACCTTC
CASSSRQGALGYTF
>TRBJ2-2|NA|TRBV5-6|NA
TGTGCCAGCAGCTTCGACAGAACCGGGGAGCTGTTTTTT
CASSFDRTGELFF
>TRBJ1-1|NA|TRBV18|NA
TGTGCCAGCTCACCACCGAGGGGTGGGGACACTGAAGCTTTCTTT
CASSPPRGGDTEAFF
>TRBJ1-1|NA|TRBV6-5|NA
TGTGCCAGCAGTTCCCCAAGGAGCTATGGTGAAGCTTTCTTT
CASSSPRSYGEAFF
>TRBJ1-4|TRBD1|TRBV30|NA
TGTGCCTGGAGTCGGGACAGATTCGAAAAACTGTTTTTT
CAWSRDRFEKLFF
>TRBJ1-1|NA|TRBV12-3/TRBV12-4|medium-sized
TGTGCCAGCAGTTCCCGACGGCAGAACACTGAAGCTTTCTTT
CASSSRRQNTEAFF
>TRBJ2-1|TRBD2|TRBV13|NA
TGTGCCAGCAGCCTCCCGGGGGGGGGGTCCTACAATGAGCAGTTCTTC
CASSLPGGGSYNEQFF
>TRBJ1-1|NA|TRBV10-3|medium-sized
TGTGCCATCAGCCGGACAGTGCGGGACACTGAAGCTTTCTTT
CAISRTVRDTEAFF
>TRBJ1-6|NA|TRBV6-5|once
TGTGCCAGCAGTTACTCGAGTCAGACGAGCTCCTATAATTCACCCCTCCACTTT
CASSYSSQTSSYNSPLHF
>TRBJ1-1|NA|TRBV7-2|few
TGTGCCAGCAGATCCGACGGGAACACTGAAGCTTTCTTT
CASRSDGNTEAFF
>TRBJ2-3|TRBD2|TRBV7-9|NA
TGTGCCAGCAGCTATTACCGGGGGGGCCGTTCAAATACGCAGTATTTT
CASSYYRGGRSNTQYF